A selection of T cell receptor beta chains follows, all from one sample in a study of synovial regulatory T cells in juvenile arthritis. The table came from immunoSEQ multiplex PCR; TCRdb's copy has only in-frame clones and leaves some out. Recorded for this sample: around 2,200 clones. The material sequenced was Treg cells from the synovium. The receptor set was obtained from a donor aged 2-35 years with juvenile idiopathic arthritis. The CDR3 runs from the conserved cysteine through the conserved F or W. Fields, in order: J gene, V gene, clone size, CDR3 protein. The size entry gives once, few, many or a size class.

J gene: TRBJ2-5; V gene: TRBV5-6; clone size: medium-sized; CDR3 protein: CASSLVVLTQETQYF
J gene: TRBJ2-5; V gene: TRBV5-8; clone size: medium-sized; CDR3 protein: CASSFDRGTRRTRETQYF
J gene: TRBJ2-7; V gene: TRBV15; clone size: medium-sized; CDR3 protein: CATSRPIGTGKFEQYF
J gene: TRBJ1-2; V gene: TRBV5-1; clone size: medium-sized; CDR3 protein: CASSLDSDYGYTF
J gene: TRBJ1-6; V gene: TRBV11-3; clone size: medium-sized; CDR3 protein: CASSSTGDNSPLHF
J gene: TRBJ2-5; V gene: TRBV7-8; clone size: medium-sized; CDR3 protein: CASSFRGRETQYF
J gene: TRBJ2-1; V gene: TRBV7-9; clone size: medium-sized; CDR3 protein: CASSSPGTSGYNEQFF
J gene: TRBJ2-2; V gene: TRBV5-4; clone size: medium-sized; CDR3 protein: CASSLGFGSGTGELFF
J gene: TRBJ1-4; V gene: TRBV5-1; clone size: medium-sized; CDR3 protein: CASSLQAINEKLFF
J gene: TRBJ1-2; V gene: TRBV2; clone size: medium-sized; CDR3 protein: CASSLDRGGYTF
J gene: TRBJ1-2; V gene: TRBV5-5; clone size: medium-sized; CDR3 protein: CASSSRTGLNYGYTF
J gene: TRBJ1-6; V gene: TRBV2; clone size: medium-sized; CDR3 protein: CASSEQSSYNSPLHF
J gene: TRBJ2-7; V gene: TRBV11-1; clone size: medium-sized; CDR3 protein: CASSSGLNYEQYF
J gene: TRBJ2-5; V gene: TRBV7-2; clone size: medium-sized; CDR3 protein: CASSSPPNRETQYF
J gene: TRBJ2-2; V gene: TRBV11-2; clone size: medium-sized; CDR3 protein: CASSPNWGLGLFF
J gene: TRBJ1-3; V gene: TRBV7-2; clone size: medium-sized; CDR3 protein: CASSLAVTSGGNTIYF
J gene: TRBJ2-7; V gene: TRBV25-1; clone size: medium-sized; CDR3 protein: CASTAGGRYEQYF
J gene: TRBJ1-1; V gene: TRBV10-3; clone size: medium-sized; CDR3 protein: CAISPRQGGNTEAFF
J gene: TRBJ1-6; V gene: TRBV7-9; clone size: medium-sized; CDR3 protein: CASSLQGAYNSPLHF
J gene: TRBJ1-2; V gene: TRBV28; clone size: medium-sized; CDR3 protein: CASTKVGYGYTF
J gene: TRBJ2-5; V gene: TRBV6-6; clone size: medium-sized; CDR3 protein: CASSPPTDLKETQYF
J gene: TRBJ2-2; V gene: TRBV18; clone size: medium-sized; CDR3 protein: CASSLRTATNTGELFF
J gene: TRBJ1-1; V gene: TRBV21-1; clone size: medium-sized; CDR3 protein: CASSKEAPTDGGAMNTEAFF
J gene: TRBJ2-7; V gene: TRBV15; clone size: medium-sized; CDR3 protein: CATSRDQMGRFGYEQYF
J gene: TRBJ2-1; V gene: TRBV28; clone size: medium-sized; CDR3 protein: CASSFWGDSYNEQFF
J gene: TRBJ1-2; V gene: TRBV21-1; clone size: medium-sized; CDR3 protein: CASSKGDSLNYGYTF
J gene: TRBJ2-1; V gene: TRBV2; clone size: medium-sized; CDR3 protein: CASSEPGTEYYNEQFF
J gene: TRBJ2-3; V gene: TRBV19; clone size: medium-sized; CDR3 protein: CASSILQVTSTDTQYF
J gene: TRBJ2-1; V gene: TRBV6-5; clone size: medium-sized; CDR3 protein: CASSYLFSHNEQFF
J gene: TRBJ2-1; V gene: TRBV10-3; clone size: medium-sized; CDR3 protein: CVIRPGQDYNEQFF
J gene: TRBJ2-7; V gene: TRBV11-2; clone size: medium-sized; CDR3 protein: CASSLTPGLGQGNEQYF
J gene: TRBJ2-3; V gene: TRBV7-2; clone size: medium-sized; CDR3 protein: CASSLTSGGADTQYF
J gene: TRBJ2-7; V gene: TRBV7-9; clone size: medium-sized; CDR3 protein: CASSLTTGSYYEQYF
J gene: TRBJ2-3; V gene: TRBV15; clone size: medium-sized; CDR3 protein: CATSLGQGTDTQYF
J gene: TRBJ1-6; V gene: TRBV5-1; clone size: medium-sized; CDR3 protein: CASSTHTSSSYNSPLHF
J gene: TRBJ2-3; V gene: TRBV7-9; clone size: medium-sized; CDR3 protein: CASSLASGTDTQYF
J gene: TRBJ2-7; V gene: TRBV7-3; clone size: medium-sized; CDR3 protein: CASRIEMGQGYEQYF
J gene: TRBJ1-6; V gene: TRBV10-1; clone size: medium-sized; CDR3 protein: CASSDSGSIYNSPLHF
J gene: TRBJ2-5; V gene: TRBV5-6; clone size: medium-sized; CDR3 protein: CASSSDPGGTQYF
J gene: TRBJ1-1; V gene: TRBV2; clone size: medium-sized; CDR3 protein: CASRGDRGDWGAFF
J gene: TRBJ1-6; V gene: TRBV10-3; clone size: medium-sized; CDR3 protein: CAISEEGSSNSPLHF
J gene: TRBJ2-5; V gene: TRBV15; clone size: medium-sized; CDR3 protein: CATSTYRDTKPETQYF
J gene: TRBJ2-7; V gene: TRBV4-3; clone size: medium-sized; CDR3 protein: CASSRIIAGRDEQYF
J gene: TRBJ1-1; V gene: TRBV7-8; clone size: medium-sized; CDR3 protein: CASSLSAAANTEAFF
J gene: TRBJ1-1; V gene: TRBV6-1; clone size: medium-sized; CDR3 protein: CASSPHWGQVGKAFF
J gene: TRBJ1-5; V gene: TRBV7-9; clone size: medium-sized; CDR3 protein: CASSLSWGSNQPQHF
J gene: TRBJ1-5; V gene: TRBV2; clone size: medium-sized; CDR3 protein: CASSEQTSNQPQHF
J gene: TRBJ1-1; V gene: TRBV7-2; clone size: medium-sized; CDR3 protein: CASNPLGQTNAEAFF
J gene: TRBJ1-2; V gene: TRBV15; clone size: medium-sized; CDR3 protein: CATSRDLQGAWDYGYTF
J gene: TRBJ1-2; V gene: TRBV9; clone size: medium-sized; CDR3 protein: CASSVDRYYGYTF
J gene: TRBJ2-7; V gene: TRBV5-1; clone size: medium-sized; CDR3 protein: CASSSPQYF
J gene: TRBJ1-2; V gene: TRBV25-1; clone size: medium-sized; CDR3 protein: CASSESIQGGTHGYTF